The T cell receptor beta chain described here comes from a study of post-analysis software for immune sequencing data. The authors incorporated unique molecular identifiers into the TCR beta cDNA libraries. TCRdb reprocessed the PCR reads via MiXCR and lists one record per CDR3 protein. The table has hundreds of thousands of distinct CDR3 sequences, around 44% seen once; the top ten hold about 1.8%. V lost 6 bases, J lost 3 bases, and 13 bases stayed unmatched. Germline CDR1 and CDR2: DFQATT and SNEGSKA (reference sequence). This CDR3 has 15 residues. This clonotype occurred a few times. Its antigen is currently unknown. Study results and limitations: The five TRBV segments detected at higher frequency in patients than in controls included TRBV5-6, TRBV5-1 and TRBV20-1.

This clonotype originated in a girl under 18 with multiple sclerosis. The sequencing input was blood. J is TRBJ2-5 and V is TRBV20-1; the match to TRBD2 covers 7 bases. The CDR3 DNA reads TGCAGTGCCCTCATTCCCGGGACTAATAAAGAGACCCAGTACTTC. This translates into CSALIPGTNKETQYF.